This T cell receptor (beta chain) was sequenced during a study of T cells in Graves' hyperthyroidism and ophthalmopathy. Amplified regions were TCR beta CDR3 sequences from RNA transcripts. TCR CDR3 underwent first-round RT-PCR with the HTBI primer set. TCRdb ran MiXCR on the multiplex PCR reads and lists one entry per CDR3 protein. Of around 450,000 distinct CDR3 sequences in the sample, less than 20% are singletons; the top ten hold roughly 7.7%. This clonotype was detected ten times or more. The clonotype was recovered from a woman between 18 and 29 years old with Graves' hyperthyroidism. The specimen was blood.

Here the CDR3 reads CASSANVPAAYNYGYTF. The CDR3, as DNA: TGTGCCAGCAGCGCCAACGTCCCGGCCGCCTATAACTATGGCTACACCTTC. The chain joins TRBV9 to TRBJ1-2; D remains ambiguous. The CDR3 totals 17 residues. Trimming cost V 3 bases and J 1 base, with 19 bases left between them. Germline lookup yields CDR1 SGDLS and CDR2 YYNGEE.